What follows are 7 T cell receptor beta chains derived from one specimen sequenced in a study of technical replicates of blood from a few donors. Sequencing was performed with immunoSEQ multiplex PCR; in TCRdb, only in-frame clones are kept and a portion is missing. The sample includes around 81,000 clones, approximately 96% of them seen just once. What was sequenced was T cells isolated from PBMCs. Source of these receptors: a human donor in good health.

This sequence joins TRBV28 and TRBJ2-2; D perhaps matches TRBD1 (5 bases). The germline CDR1 and CDR2 sequences are MDHEN and SYDVKM. The CDR3 is 15 amino acids. V dropped 5 bases and J dropped 4 bases, with 14 bases sitting between them. The CDR3 DNA reads as TGTGCCAGCAGTAACCGTGGGGCTCTCACCGGGGAGCTGTTTTTT. Translating gives CASSNRGALTGELFF.

The chain employs TRBV11-1 and TRBJ2-7; 12 bases are shared with TRBD2. Germline V gene sequence: CDR1 SGHAT, CDR2 FQDESV (reference sequence). After removal of 5 bases from V and 4 bases from J, the junction contained 9 bases not matched to a gene. This CDR3 has 16 residues. The DNA of the CDR3 is TGTGCCAGCAGCCCAAGACTAGCGGGAGTTGCATACGAGCAGTACTTC. It translates to CASSPRLAGVAYEQYF.

The gene calls are TRBV7-9 and TRBJ1-1; tentatively, D is TRBD1 (5 bases). The germline V gene encodes CDR1 SEHNR and CDR2 FQNEAQ (reference sequence). V lost 3 bases, J lost 8 bases, and 10 bases lay in between. This CDR3 comprises 12 residues. CDR3 residues: CASSLGSGEAFF. In nucleotides, the CDR3 is TGTGCCAGCAGCTTGGGTTCAGGGGAAGCTTTCTTT.

This chain connects TRBV10-3 to TRBJ2-7; possibly TRBD1 for D (6 bases). The CDR3 length is 14 residues. The V end was cut by 4 bases, the J end by 6 bases, with 16 bases between. Looked up from germline, CDR1 is ENHRY and CDR2 is SYGVKD. The CDR3, as DNA: TGTGCCATCAGTGCGGGCAGGGGCCAATCCGAGCAGTACTTC. It codes for CAISAGRGQSEQYF.

The rearrangement joins TRBV7-6 to TRBJ2-2, with TRBD1 as a possible D gene (5 bases). V was shortened by 1 base and J by 1 base, with 10 bases between the two germline ends. CDR1 is SGHVS and CDR2 is FNYEAQ in the germline V gene. The length of the CDR3 is 16 residues. The CDR3 DNA follows: TGTGCCAGCAGCTTAGAGGCAGGGTTGAACACCGGGGAGCTGTTTTTT. This gives the protein CASSLEAGLNTGELFF.

The J gene is TRBJ1-4, the V gene TRBV19; D is possibly TRBD1 (5 bases). CDR3 length: 13 amino acids. Germline assignment: CDR1 LNHDA and CDR2 SQIVND (reference sequence). The germline V and J ends were trimmed by 3 bases and 7 bases, with 9 bases remaining between them. CDR3 sequence (DNA): TGTGCCAGTAGTATCGGAGGGGTTGAAAAACTGTTTTTT. It is translated as CASSIGGVEKLFF.

The gene calls are TRBV9 and TRBJ2-3; a weak D match, TRBD2 (6 bases). V was pared by 0 bases and J by 2 bases, with 10 bases between. The CDR3 is made up of 15 amino acids. CDR1 is SGDLS, CDR2 YYNGEE, per germline. The CDR3 reads CASSVAGGTTDTQYF. The CDR3 nucleotides are TGTGCCAGCAGCGTAGCCGGCGGGACCACAGATACGCAGTATTTT. Full variable domain (rest looked up from reference TRBV9 and TRBJ2-3): DSGVTQTPKHLITATGQRVTLRCSPRSGDLSVYWYQQSLDQGLQFLIQYYNGEERAKGNILERFSAQQFPDLHSELNLSSLELGDSALYFCASSVAGGTTDTQYFGPGTRLTVL.